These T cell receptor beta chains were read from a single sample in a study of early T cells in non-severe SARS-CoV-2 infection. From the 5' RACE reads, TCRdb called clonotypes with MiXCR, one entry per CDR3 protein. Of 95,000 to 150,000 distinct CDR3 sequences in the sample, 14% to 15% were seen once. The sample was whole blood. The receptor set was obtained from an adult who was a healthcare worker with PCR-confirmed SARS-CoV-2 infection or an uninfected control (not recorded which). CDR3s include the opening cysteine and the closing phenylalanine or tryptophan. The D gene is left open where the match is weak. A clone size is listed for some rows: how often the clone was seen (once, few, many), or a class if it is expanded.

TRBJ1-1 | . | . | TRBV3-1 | CASKGTYTEAFF | TGTGCCAGCAAGGGCACCTACACTGAAGCTTTCTTT
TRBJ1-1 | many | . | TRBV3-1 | CASSQVGGRNEAFF | TGTGCCAGCAGCCAAGTTGGGGGACGGAATGAAGCTTTCTTT
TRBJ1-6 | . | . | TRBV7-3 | CASSSGGNSPLHF | TGTGCCAGCAGCTCGGGGGGCAATTCACCCCTCCACTTT
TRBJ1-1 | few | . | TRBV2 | CASSAAGGVSEAFF | TGTGCCAGCAGTGCAGCGGGGGGGGTGTCTGAAGCTTTCTTT
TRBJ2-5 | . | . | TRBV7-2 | CASSLRQIENQYF | TGTGCCAGCAGCTTGAGGCAGATAGAGAACCAGTACTTC
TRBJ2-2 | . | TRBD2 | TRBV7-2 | CASKVGGATGELFF | TGTGCCAGCAAAGTCGGGGGGGCCACCGGGGAGCTGTTTTTT
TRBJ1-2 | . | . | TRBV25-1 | CASSEGFGYTF | TGTGCCAGCAGTGAAGGGTTTGGCTACACCTTC
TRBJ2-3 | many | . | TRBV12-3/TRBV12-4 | CASSLSGGWSTDTQYF | TGTGCCAGCAGTTTATCGGGGGGCTGGAGCACAGATACGCAGTATTTT
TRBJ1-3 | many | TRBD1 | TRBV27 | CARIRQGASGKNTIYF | TGTGCCAGGATTCGACAGGGGGCATCCGGGAAAAACACCATATATTTT
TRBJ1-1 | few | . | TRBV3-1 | CASSHVQGNTEAFF | TGTGCCAGCAGCCACGTACAGGGGAACACTGAAGCTTTCTTT
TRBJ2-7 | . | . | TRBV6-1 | CASSERGRDEQYF | TGTGCCAGCAGTGAAAGGGGGAGAGACGAGCAGTACTTC
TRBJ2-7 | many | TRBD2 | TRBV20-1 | CSASLASGGVYEQYF | TGCAGTGCTAGTTTGGCTAGCGGGGGAGTCTACGAGCAGTACTTC
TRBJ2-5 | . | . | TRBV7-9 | CASTTPKVAEETQYF | TGTGCCAGCACCACCCCAAAAGTAGCCGAAGAGACCCAGTACTTC
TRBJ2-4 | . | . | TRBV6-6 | CASSPDNIQYF | TGTGCCAGCAGCCCCGACAACATTCAGTACTTC
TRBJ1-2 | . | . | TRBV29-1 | CSAPGNYGYTF | TGCAGCGCTCCGGGCAACTATGGCTACACCTTC
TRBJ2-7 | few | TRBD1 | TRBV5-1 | CASSLGGQATAYEQYF | TGCGCCAGCAGCTTGGGCGGACAGGCGACTGCCTACGAGCAGTACTTC
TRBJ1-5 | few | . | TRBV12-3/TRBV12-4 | CASTGESNQPQHF | TGTGCCAGCACCGGGGAGAGCAATCAGCCCCAGCATTTT
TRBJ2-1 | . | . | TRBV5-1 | CASSPAGTSRGRSYNEQFF | TGCGCCAGCAGCCCGGCCGGGACCTCAAGGGGACGCTCCTACAATGAGCAGTTCTTC
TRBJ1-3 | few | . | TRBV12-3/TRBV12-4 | CASRHYSGNTIYF | TGTGCCAGCAGGCATTACTCTGGAAACACCATATATTTT
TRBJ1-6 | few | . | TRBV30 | CAWSADFSPLHF | TGTGCCTGGAGTGCCGATTTTTCACCCCTCCACTTT
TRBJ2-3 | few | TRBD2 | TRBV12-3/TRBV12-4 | CASSRTRAGGTQYF | TGTGCCAGCAGTAGGACTAGGGCCGGGGGTACGCAGTATTTT
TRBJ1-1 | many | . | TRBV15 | CATSWASLNTEAFF | TGTGCCACCAGCTGGGCCAGCCTGAACACTGAAGCTTTCTTT
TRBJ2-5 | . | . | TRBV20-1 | CSAIEDGGETQYF | TGCAGTGCTATAGAGGACGGGGGAGAGACCCAGTACTTC